The 15 T cell receptor beta chains listed next were all sequenced from one sample in a study of blood T cell repertoires in COVID-19. Profiling relied on immunoSEQ multiplex PCR, and the TCRdb table lists in-frame clones only, not all of them. The repertoire has approximately 210,000 clones, roughly 84% of them found once; the top ten carry roughly 6%. Specimen: peripheral blood. The receptors shown here come from a woman in her thirties or forties who had recovered from COVID-19.

The chain joins TRBV18 to TRBJ2-1; 7 bases map to TRBD2. The ends lost 1 base at V and 5 bases at J; junction bases unmatched: 8. The CDR3 is made up of 16 amino acids. The germline gives CDR1 KGHSH, CDR2 LQKENI. The CDR3 reads CASSPQETSIDNEQFF. The CDR3 coding sequence is TGTGCCAGCTCACCACAGGAGACTAGCATAGACAATGAGCAGTTCTTC.

V gene TRBV29-1 combines with J gene TRBJ2-1, with a possible D match to TRBD2 (5 bases). The V end was cut by 7 bases, the J end by 0 bases, with 13 bases between. The CDR3 runs to 14 residues. Germline V gives CDR1 SQVTM, CDR2 ANQGSEA. CDR3 DNA sequence: TGCAGCGGACGGCAGCGGAGCTCCTACAATGAGCAGTTCTTC. This gives the protein CSGRQRSSYNEQFF.

The gene calls are TRBV9 and TRBJ2-1; D is possibly TRBD2 (6 bases). Per the germline V gene, CDR1 is SGDLS and CDR2 is YYNGEE. V was shortened by 2 bases and J by 9 bases, with 24 bases between the two germline ends. The CDR3 is 17 residues long. CDR3 bases: TGTGCCAGCAGCGTGGGGCTAGCGCCTACGGAGGGTGGTGAGCAGTTCTTC. Translated: CASSVGLAPTEGGEQFF.

This rearrangement joins TRBV7-2 to TRBJ2-7; 11 bases match TRBD2. The V and J ends lost 3 bases and 7 bases, in that order; junction bases with no gene match: 5. The CDR3 is made up of 14 amino acids. Germline CDR1 SGHTA, CDR2 FQGNSA. CDR3 sequence reads: CASSFSSGRSEQYF. The CDR3, as DNA: TGTGCCAGCAGCTTCTCTAGCGGGAGGAGTGAGCAGTACTTC. The full variable domain, its missing parts supplied by reference TRBV7-2 and TRBJ2-7, is GAGVSQSPSNKVTEKGKDVELRCDPISGHTALYWYRQSLGQGLEFLIYFQGNSAPDKSGLPSDRFSAERTGGSVSTLTIQRTQQEDSAVYLCASSFSSGRSEQYFGPGTRLTVT.

CDR3 sequence: CASSLGPRHSDTQYF. In DNA, the CDR3 is TGTGCCAGCAGCCTCGGTCCTCGTCATTCAGATACGCAGTATTTT. V usage is TRBV7-9 and J usage is TRBJ2-3; no firm D call. In germline, CDR1 is SEHNR, CDR2 FQNEAQ (reference sequence). The CDR3 is 15 amino acids. The V end was cut by 5 bases, the J end by 4 bases, with 16 bases between.

This clone was seen a single time. This chain connects TRBV18 to TRBJ1-4; TRBD1 is a possible D gene (6 bases). The CDR3 covers 17 residues. Trimming took 3 bases from V and 0 from J, leaving 14 bases between them. Per germline, CDR1 KGHSH and CDR2 LQKENI. The CDR3 sequence: CASSPNDRQATNEKLFF. CDR3 nucleotides: TGTGCCAGCTCACCGAACGACCGACAGGCAACTAATGAAAAACTGTTTTTT.

The chain recombines TRBV28 with TRBJ2-7; 10 bases fit TRBD1. Unmatched junction bases numbered 7, after V lost 6 bases and J lost 5 bases. Per the germline V gene, CDR1 is MDHEN and CDR2 is SYDVKM. The CDR3 runs to 14 residues. Written as DNA, the CDR3 is TGTGCCAGCAGAATGACAGGGGGCGCGGACGAGCAGTACTTC. Amino acid sequence: CASRMTGGADEQYF.

The gene calls are TRBV27 and TRBJ1-2; TRBD1 matches 10 bases. Losses at the gene ends were 4 bases for V and 0 bases for J; bases not matched to a gene: 2. The CDR3 runs to 15 residues. CDR1 MNHEY and CDR2 SMNVEV come from the germline V gene (reference sequence). CDR3 coding DNA: TGTGCCAGCAGTTCCGGACAGGGGGCTAACTATGGCTACACCTTC. This codes for CASSSGQGANYGYTF.

The chain carries TRBV2 and TRBJ1-2; D is ambiguous. The V end was cut by 7 bases, the J end by 0 bases, with 12 bases between. This CDR3 has 14 residues. Germline V lookup: CDR1 SNHLY, CDR2 FYNNEI. The CDR3 DNA reads as TGTGCCAGCATGGTGCCGGGAGCTAACTATGGCTACACCTTC. Translation: CASMVPGANYGYTF.

This chain joins TRBV7-2 and TRBJ1-6; D is possibly TRBD1 (6 bases). Deletions cut 5 bases from V and 1 base from J, with 15 bases between. The V gene's germline CDR1 is SGHTA and CDR2 FQGNSA. The CDR3 runs 17 residues. CDR3 nucleotides: TGTGCCAGCAGCGCACAACAGGGTCGGTCCTATAATTCACCCCTCCACTTT. Translated: CASSAQQGRSYNSPLHF.

The chain combines TRBV27 with TRBJ1-5; 7 nucleotides match TRBD1. V shed 6 bases, J shed 3 bases, and the junction held 14 bases outside the gene matches. The CDR3 sequence is 17 residues long. CDR1 and CDR2 from the germline V gene are MNHEY and SMNVEV (reference sequence). The CDR3 region is CASRPGQSWADNQPQHF. In nucleotides, the CDR3 is TGTGCCAGCAGACCGGGACAGTCTTGGGCGGACAATCAGCCCCAGCATTTT.

The gene calls are TRBV7-9 and TRBJ2-5, with D possibly TRBD2 on 5 matching bases. CDR3 length: 17 amino acids. V was shortened by 5 bases and J by 0 bases, with 19 bases between the two germline ends. CDR1 is SEHNR, CDR2 FQNEAQ, per germline (reference sequence). CDR3 region: CASSQPLRTSYQETQYF. CDR3 DNA: TGTGCCAGCAGCCAGCCTCTTAGGACTTCCTACCAAGAGACCCAGTACTTC. Complete variable domain (other parts from reference TRBV7-9 and TRBJ2-5): DTGVSQNPRHKITKRGQNVTFRCDPISEHNRLYWYRQTLGQGPEFLTYFQNEAQLEKSRLLSDRFSAERPKGSFSTLEIQRTEQGDSAMYLCASSQPLRTSYQETQYFGPGTRLLVL.

The V gene is TRBV6-5, the J gene TRBJ2-3; no reliable D call. Germline V gene data show CDR1 as MNHEY and CDR2 as SVGAGI. The V and J ends lost 6 bases and 3 bases respectively, with 4 bases between them. CDR3 length equals 11 residues. CDR3 region: CASRSTDTQYF. CDR3 coding DNA: TGTGCCAGCAGGTCGACAGATACGCAGTATTTT.

This sequence joins TRBV27 and TRBJ2-5, with 11 positions matching TRBD2. Trimming took 7 bases from V and 2 from J; bases not matched to a gene: 12. Germline V gene lookup returns CDR1 MNHEY and CDR2 SMNVEV (reference sequence). This CDR3 region has 17 residues. CDR3 coding DNA: TGTGCCAGCAAGTCCGGTGGGCTAGCGGGAGGTCAAGAGACCCAGTACTTC. It translates to CASKSGGLAGGQETQYF.

The gene calls are TRBV28 and TRBJ1-3; D not resolved. The CDR3 runs 15 residues. V shed 1 base and J shed 0 bases, with 7 bases lying between them. Germline loops: CDR1 MDHEN, CDR2 SYDVKM. CDR3 in amino acids: CASSLFQASGNTIYF. As DNA, the CDR3 is TGTGCCAGCAGTTTATTCCAGGCCTCTGGAAACACCATATATTTT.